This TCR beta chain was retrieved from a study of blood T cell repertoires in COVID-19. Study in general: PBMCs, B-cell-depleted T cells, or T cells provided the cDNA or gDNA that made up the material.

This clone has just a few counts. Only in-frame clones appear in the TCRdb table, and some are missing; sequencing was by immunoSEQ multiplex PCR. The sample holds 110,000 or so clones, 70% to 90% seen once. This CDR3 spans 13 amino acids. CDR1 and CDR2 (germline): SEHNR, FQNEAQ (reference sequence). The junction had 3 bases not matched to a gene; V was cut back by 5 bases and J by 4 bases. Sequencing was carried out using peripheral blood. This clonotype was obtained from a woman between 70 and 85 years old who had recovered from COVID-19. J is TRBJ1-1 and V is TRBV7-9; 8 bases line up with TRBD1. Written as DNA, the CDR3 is TGTGCCAGCAGCCGGACAGGGCGCACTGAAGCTTTCTTT. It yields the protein CASSRTGRTEAFF.